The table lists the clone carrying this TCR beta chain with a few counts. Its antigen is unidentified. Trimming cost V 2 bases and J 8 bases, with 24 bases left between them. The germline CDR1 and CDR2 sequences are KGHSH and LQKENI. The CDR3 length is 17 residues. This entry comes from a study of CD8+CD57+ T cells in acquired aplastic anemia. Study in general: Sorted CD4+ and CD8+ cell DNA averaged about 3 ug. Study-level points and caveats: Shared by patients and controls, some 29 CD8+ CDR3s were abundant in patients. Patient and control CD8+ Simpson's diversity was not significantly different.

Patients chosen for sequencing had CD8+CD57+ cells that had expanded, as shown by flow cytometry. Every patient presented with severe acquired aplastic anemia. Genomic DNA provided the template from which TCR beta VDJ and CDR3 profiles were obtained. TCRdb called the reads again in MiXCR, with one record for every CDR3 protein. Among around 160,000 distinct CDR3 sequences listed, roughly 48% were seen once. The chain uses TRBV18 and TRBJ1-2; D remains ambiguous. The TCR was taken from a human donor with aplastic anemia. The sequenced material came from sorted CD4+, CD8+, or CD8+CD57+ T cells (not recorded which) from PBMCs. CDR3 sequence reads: CASSPSLVLANEFGYTF. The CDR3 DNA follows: TGTGCCAGCTCACCAAGCTTAGTCTTGGCGAACGAGTTCGGCTACACCTTC.